A single sample is the source of the 19 T cell receptor beta chains below, sequenced in a study of CD8+ T cells in alopecia areata. Isolated RNA was reverse transcribed into cDNA used as the sequencing template. This table comes from immunoSEQ multiplex PCR, and its TCRdb copy is limited to in-frame clones, with some not included. The sample lists about 150,000 clones, approximately 45% occurring once. The sample comprised CD4+ T cells sorted from blood. The receptors stem from a human donor with alopecia areata.

V and J are TRBV29-1 and TRBJ2-7; D gene unclear. Between the trimmed V and J ends, which lost 1 base and 4 bases, there was a span of 8 bases. CDR1 is SQVTM and CDR2 is ANQGSEA in the germline V gene. The CDR3 sequence is 12 residues long. CDR3 region: CSVEGVTYEQYF. CDR3 DNA: TGCAGCGTTGAAGGGGTTACATACGAGCAGTACTTC.

V gene TRBV9 combines with J gene TRBJ1-2; 8 positions agree with TRBD1. Germline V gene sequence: CDR1 SGDLS, CDR2 YYNGEE. The CDR3 is 14 residues long. V trimming: 0 bases; J trimming: 4 bases; junction bases outside the gene matches: 2. The CDR3 nucleotides read TGTGCCAGCAGCGTAGCAGGGGGCGTCTATGGCTACACCTTC. It translates to CASSVAGGVYGYTF.

The chain uses TRBV9 and TRBJ2-4; 10 bases are shared with TRBD2. In germline, CDR1 is SGDLS, CDR2 YYNGEE. V was clipped by 1 base and J by 5 bases; unmatched bases: 9. The CDR3 has 17 amino acids. The CDR3 DNA reads TGTGCCAGCAGCGTATCTCCTAGCGGGAGTATCCAAAACATTCAGTACTTC. It yields the protein CASSVSPSGSIQNIQYF.

The V gene is TRBV29-1, the J gene TRBJ2-5; 7 nucleotides match TRBD1. Germline CDR1 reads SQVTM; CDR2 reads ANQGSEA. The J segment lost 1 base and the V segment lost 7 bases, leaving 9 bases of the junction unmatched. The CDR3 loop spans 14 amino acids. The CDR3 spells CSARDRLLQETQYF. CDR3 in DNA: TGCAGCGCCAGGGACAGATTACTCCAAGAGACCCAGTACTTC.

This clone was found a few times. This chain joins TRBV29-1 and TRBJ1-2; 8 nucleotides line up with TRBD1. This CDR3 has 12 residues. Germline assignment: CDR1 SQVTM and CDR2 ANQGSEA. Trimming took 6 bases from V and 6 from J; bases not matched to a gene: 6. The CDR3 bases are TGCAGCGTCCAAACAGGGGGGGATGGCTACACCTTC. It codes for CSVQTGGDGYTF.

This clone occurred a few times. The gene calls are TRBV7-9 and TRBJ2-3, with D perhaps TRBD2 (6 bases). The length of the CDR3 is 14 residues. Trimming shortened V by 5 bases and J by 2 bases, and 11 bases separated the two germline ends. Germline V gene lookup returns CDR1 SEHNR and CDR2 FQNEAQ (reference sequence). The CDR3 sequence: CASSTRLVTDTQYF. For the CDR3, the DNA is TGTGCCAGCAGCACCCGACTAGTCACAGATACGCAGTATTTT.

This clone was seen a few times. This rearrangement joins TRBV29-1 to TRBJ2-3, with TRBD2 as a possible D gene (5 bases). Germline values: CDR1 SQVTM, CDR2 ANQGSEA. The germline V and J ends were trimmed by 4 bases and 3 bases, with 14 bases remaining between them. The CDR3 consists of 14 residues. The CDR3 DNA reads as TGCAGCGTTGCTAGGGCCCCGGGGACAGATACGCAGTATTTT. Its protein is CSVARAPGTDTQYF.

The chain links TRBV2 to TRBJ2-5; the D gene is possibly TRBD1 (5 bases). Trimming pared 5 bases from V and 2 bases from J, leaving 12 bases between. Germline loops: CDR1 SNHLY, CDR2 FYNNEI. There are 14 residues in the CDR3. The CDR3 sequence: CASSQGMGQETQYF. In DNA form, the CDR3 reads TGTGCCAGCAGTCAGGGTATGGGGCAAGAGACCCAGTACTTC.

The chain is built from TRBV7-9 and TRBJ2-7; no clear D. V gave up 4 bases and J gave up 3 bases, with 10 bases separating them. Looked up from germline, CDR1 is SEHNR and CDR2 is FQNEAQ (reference sequence). This CDR3 has 13 residues. This CDR3 reads CASSSPPDYEQYF. In DNA, the CDR3 is TGTGCCAGCAGCTCCCCCCCCGACTACGAGCAGTACTTC.

V usage is TRBV5-1 and J usage is TRBJ2-1, with 10 bases lining up with TRBD2. The V segment lost 0 bases and the J segment 7 bases; nucleotides outside the gene matches: 7. This CDR3 region has 16 residues. Per germline, CDR1 SGHRS and CDR2 YFSETQ. CDR3 amino acids: CASSLGASGSGNEQFF. The CDR3 DNA is TGCGCCAGCAGCTTGGGAGCTAGCGGGAGCGGGAATGAGCAGTTCTTC.

The sample holds a few counts of this clone. The chain carries TRBV29-1 and TRBJ2-5, with D perhaps TRBD2 (5 bases). Germline V gene lookup returns CDR1 SQVTM and CDR2 ANQGSEA. V was shortened by 6 bases and J by 1 base, with 15 bases between the two germline ends. The CDR3 consists of 14 residues. The CDR3 region has the DNA TGCAGCGTCGCCCCAGGAGGAGTCCAAGAGACCCAGTACTTC. Translated: CSVAPGGVQETQYF.

The CDR3 here is CASSLRRAPDTQYF. The DNA of the CDR3 is TGTGCCAGCAGCTTACGGCGGGCTCCAGATACGCAGTATTTT. V is TRBV11-1 and J is TRBJ2-3; maybe TRBD2 (5 bases). Trimming cost V 2 bases and J 4 bases, with 10 bases left between them. The CDR3 is 14 residues long. Germline loops: CDR1 SGHAT, CDR2 FQDESV (reference sequence).

The rearrangement links TRBV6-6 to TRBJ2-7; D may be TRBD2 (5 bases). The CDR3 spans 11 residues. V lost 8 bases and J 1 base, leaving 6 bases between the germline ends. CDR1 MNHNY and CDR2 SVGAGI come from the germline V gene (reference sequence). The CDR3 DNA sequence: TGTGCCAGCTGGGAGTCCTACGAGCAGTACTTC. It translates to CASWESYEQYF.

This clone came up a few times. The V and J genes are TRBV7-9 and TRBJ2-7; TRBD1 agrees at 8 bases. The CDR3 has 14 residues. Germline V CDR1 and CDR2: SEHNR, FQNEAQ (reference sequence). The J segment lost 6 bases and the V segment lost 5 bases, leaving 9 bases of the junction unmatched. The DNA for the CDR3 is TGTGCCAGCAGCATCGGCAGGGACAGGCTCGAGCAGTACTTC. Translated: CASSIGRDRLEQYF.

The J gene is TRBJ1-1, the V gene TRBV29-1, with unresolved D. This CDR3 has 11 residues. V was shortened by 6 bases and J by 8 bases, with 13 bases between the two germline ends. Germline lookup yields CDR1 SQVTM and CDR2 ANQGSEA. In nucleotides, the CDR3 is TGCAGCGTCGCCACGGGAGTCGAAGCTTTCTTT. This gives the protein CSVATGVEAFF.

A few counts support this clone. This chain uses TRBV21-1 with TRBJ2-1. TRBV21-1 is listed as a pseudogene. CDR3 size: 15 residues. CDR3 nucleotide sequence: TGTGCCAGCAGCAAAGTGGCGAGAATCTACAATGAGCAGTTCTTC. Its translation is CASSKVARIYNEQFF.

This clone has a handful of counts. The chain joins TRBV6-5 to TRBJ2-7, with 7 bases fitting TRBD1. V trimming: 5 bases; J trimming: 2 bases; junction bases outside the gene matches: 6. Germline assignment: CDR1 MNHEY and CDR2 SVGAGI. CDR3 length: 14 amino acids. The CDR3 loop reads CASSDRAQTYEQYF. CDR3 bases: TGTGCCAGCAGTGACAGGGCTCAGACCTACGAGCAGTACTTC.

In its sample, this clone was seen many times. Other DNA variants within this sample encode the same CDR3. The V call is TRBV30, the J call TRBJ1-1; D remains unclear. V was pared by 3 bases and J by 0 bases, with 8 bases between. The CDR3 has 13 residues. Germline CDR1 is GTSNPN and CDR2 is SVGIG (reference sequence). The CDR3 DNA reads TGTGCCTGGAGCGTCACAGTGAACACTGAAGCTTTCTTT. Protein sequence: CAWSVTVNTEAFF.

The rearrangement uses TRBV4-1 and TRBJ1-2; TRBD1 is a possible D gene (5 bases). The CDR3 length is 16 residues. V was pared by 2 bases and J by 8 bases, with 21 bases between. CDR1 is MGHRA, CDR2 YSYEKL, per germline. This CDR3 reads CASSQTVTGTELGYTF. The CDR3 DNA reads as TGCGCCAGCAGCCAAACGGTTACCGGGACGGAGTTAGGCTACACCTTC.